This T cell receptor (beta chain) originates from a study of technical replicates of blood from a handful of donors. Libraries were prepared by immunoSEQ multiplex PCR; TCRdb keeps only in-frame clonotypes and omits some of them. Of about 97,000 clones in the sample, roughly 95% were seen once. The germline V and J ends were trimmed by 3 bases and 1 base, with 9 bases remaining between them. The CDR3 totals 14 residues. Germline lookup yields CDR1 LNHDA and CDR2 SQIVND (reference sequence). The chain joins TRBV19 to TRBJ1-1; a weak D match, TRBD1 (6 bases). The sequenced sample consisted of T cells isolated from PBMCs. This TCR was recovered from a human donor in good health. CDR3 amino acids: CASSIRGKNTEAFF. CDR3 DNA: TGTGCCAGTAGTATCAGGGGCAAGAACACTGAAGCTTTCTTT.